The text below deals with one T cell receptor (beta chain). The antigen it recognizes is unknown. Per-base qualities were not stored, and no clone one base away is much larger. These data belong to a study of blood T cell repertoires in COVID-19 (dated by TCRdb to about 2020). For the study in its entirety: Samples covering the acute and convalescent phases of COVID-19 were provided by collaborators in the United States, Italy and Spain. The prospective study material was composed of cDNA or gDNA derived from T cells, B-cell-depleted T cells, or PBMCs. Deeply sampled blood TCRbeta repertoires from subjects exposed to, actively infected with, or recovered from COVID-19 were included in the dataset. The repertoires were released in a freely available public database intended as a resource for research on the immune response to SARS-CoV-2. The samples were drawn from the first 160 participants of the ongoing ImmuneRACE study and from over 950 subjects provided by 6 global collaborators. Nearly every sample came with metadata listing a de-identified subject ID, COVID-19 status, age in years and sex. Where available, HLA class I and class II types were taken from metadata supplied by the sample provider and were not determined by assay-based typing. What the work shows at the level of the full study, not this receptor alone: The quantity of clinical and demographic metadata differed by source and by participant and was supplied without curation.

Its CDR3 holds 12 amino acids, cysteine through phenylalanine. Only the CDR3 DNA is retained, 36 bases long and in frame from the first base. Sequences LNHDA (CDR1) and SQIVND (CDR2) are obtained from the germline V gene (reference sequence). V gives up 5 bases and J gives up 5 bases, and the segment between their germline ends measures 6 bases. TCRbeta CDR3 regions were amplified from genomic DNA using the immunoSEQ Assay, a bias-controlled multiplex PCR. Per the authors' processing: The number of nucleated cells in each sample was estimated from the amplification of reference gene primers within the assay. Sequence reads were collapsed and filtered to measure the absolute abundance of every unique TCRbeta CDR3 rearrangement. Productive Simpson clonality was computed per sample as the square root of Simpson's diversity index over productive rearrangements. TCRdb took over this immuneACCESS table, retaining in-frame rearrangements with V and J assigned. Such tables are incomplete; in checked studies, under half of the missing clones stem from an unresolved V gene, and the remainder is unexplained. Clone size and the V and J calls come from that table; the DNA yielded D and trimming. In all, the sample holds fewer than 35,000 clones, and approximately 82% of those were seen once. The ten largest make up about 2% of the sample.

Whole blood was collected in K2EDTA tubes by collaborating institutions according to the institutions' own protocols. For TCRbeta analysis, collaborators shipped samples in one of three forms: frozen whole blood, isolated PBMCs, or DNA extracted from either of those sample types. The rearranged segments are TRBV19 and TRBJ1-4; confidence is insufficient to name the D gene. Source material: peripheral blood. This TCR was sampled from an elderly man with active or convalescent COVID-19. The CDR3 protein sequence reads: CASSESNEKLFF. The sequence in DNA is TGTGCCAGTAGTGAGTCAAATGAAAAACTGTTTTTT.